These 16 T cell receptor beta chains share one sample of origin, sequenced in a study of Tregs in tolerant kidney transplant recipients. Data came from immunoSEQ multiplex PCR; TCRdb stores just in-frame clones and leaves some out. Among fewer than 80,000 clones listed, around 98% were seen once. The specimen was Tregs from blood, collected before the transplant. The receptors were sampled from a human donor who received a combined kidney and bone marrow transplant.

The CDR3 nucleotides are TGTGCCTGGAGTGTACGGTCGGCGGGGGAGCAGTACTTC. Amino acids: CAWSVRSAGEQYF. The J gene is TRBJ2-7, the V gene TRBV30, with D tentatively TRBD2 (6 bases). Germline lookup yields CDR1 GTSNPN and CDR2 SVGIG (reference sequence). This CDR3 is built from 13 residues. Trimming pared 0 bases from V and 7 bases from J, leaving 13 bases between.

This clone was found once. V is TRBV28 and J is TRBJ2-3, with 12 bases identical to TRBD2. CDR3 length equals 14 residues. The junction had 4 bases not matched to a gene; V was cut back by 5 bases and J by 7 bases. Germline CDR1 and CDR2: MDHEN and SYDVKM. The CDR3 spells CASSPTSGGHTQYF. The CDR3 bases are TGTGCCAGCAGTCCCACTAGCGGGGGGCATACGCAGTATTTT.

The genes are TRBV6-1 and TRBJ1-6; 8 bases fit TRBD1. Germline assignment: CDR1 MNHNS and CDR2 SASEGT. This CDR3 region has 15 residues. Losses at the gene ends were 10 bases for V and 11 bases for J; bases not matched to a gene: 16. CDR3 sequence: CATKYFRQGRTPLHF. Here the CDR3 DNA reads TGTGCCACCAAATACTTTAGACAGGGGAGGACACCCCTCCACTTT.

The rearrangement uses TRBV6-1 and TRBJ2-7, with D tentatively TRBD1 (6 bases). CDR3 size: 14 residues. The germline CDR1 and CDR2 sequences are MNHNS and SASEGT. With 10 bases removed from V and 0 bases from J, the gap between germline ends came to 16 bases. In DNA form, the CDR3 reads TGTGCCACTTTAGACAGGCAGAGCTCCTACGAGCAGTACTTC. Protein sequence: CATLDRQSSYEQYF.

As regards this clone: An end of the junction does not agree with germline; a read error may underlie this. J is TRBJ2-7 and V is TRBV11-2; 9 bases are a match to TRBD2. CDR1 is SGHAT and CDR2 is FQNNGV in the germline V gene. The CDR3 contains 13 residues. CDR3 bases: TGTGCCAGCGCTACTTGGCGGGGGGGAAATATGGACTTC. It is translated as CASATWRGGNMDF.

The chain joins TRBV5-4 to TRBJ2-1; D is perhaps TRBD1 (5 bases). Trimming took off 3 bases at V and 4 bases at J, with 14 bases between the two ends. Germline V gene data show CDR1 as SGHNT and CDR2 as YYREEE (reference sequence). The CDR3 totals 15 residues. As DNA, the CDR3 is TGTGCCAGCAGCTCCCAGGGATTAATTTACAATGAGCAGTTCTTC. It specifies CASSSQGLIYNEQFF.

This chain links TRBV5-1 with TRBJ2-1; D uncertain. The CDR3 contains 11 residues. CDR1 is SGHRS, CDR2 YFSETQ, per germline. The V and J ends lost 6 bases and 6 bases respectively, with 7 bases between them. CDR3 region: CASTPGNEQFF. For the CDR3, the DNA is TGCGCCAGCACCCCCGGCAATGAGCAGTTCTTC.

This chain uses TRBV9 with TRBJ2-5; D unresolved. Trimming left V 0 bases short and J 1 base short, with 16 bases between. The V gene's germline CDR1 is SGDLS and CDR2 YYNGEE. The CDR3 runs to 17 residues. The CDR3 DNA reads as TGTGCCAGCAGCGTAGACTTCGGGTGGCGCCGCCAAGAGACCCAGTACTTC. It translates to CASSVDFGWRRQETQYF. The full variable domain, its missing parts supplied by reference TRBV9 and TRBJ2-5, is DSGVTQTPKHLITATGQRVTLRCSPRSGDLSVYWYQQSLDQGLQFLIQYYNGEERAKGNILERFSAQQFPDLHSELNLSSLELGDSALYFCASSVDFGWRRQETQYFGPGTRLLVL.

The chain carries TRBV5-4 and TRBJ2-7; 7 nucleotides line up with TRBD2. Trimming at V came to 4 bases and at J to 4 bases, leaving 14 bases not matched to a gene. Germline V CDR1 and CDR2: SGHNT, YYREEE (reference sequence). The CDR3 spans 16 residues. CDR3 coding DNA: TGTGCCAGCAGCATGGGGGGGGGAGGGCCTTATTACGAGCAGTACTTC. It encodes CASSMGGGGPYYEQYF.

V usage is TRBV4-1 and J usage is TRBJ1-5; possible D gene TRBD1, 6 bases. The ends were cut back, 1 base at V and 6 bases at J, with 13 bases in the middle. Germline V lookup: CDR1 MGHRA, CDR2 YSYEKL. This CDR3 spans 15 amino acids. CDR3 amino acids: CASSQGLQGPQPQHF. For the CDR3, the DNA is TGCGCCAGCAGCCAAGGCTTACAGGGTCCTCAGCCCCAGCATTTT.

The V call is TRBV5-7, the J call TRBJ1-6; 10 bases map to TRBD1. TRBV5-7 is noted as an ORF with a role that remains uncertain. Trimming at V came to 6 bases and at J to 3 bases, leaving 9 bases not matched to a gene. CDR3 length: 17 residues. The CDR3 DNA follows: TGTGCCAGCAACAAACCGGGACAGGGGAACTATAATTCACCCCTCCACTTT. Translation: CASNKPGQGNYNSPLHF.

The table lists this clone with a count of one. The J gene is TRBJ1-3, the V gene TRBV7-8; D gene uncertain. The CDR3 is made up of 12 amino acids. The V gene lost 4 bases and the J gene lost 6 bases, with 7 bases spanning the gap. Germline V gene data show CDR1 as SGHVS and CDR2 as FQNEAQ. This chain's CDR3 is CASSSQANTIYF. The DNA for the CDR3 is TGTGCCAGCAGCTCCCAAGCAAACACCATATATTTT.

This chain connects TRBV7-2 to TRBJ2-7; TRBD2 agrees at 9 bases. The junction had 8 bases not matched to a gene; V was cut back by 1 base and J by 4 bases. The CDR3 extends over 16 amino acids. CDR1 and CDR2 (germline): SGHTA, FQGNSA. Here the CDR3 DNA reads TGTGCCAGCAGCTTAGAACTAGCGGGCCACGAGTACGAGCAGTACTTC. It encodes CASSLELAGHEYEQYF.

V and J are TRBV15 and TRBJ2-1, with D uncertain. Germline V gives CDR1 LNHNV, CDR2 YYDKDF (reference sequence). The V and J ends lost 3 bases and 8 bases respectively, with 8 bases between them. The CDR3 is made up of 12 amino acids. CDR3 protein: CATSSAVHEQFF. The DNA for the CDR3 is TGTGCCACCAGCAGCGCGGTCCATGAGCAGTTCTTC.

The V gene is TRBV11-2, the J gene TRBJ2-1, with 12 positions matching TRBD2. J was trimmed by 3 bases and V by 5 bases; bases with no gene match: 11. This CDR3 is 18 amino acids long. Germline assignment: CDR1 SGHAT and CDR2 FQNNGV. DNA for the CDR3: TGTGCCAGCAGCCCAAAACTCCCGGGACTAGCGGGCTACAATGAGCAGTTCTTC. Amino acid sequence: CASSPKLPGLAGYNEQFF.

Written as DNA, the CDR3 is TGTGCCACCAGCAGAGAGCCTTTTCCCGTTTCCGGGGTCCTCGAGCAGTACTTC. This translates into CATSREPFPVSGVLEQYF. The chain links TRBV15 to TRBJ2-7; D is perhaps TRBD2 (5 bases). CDR3 length: 18 residues. V was cut by 0 bases and J by 6 bases, with 24 bases left in between. Germline V gene lookup returns CDR1 LNHNV and CDR2 YYDKDF (reference sequence). The whole variable domain, filled in from reference TRBV15 and TRBJ2-7, reads DAMVIQNPRYQVTQFGKPVTLSCSQTLNHNVMYWYQQKSSQAPKLLFHYYDKDFNNEADTPDNFQSRRPNTSFCFLDIRSPGLGDTAMYLCATSREPFPVSGVLEQYFGPGTRLTVT.